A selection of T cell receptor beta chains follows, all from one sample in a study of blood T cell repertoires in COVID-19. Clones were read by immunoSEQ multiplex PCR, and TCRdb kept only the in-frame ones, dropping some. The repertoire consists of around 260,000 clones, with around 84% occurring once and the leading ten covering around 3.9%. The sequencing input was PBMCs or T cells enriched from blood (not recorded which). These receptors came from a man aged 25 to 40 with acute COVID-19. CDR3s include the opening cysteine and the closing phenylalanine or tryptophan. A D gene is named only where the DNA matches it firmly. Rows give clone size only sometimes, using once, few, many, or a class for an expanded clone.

cdr3_aa: CASSFGTGPSSGYTF; cdr3_nt: TGTGCCAGCAGTTTTGGGACAGGGCCAAGTTCTGGCTACACCTTC; v_call: TRBV27; j_call: TRBJ1-2; d_call: TRBD1; cdr3_length: 15; clone_size: -
cdr3_aa: CSVWRQEKLFF; cdr3_nt: TGCAGCGTTTGGCGGCAGGAAAAACTGTTTTTT; v_call: TRBV29-1; j_call: TRBJ1-4; d_call: -; cdr3_length: 11; clone_size: -
cdr3_aa: CAWTQMVGLGGWDEQFF; cdr3_nt: TGTGCCTGGACCCAAATGGTCGGTCTAGGGGGTTGGGATGAGCAGTTCTTC; v_call: TRBV30; j_call: TRBJ2-1; d_call: -; cdr3_length: 17; clone_size: once
cdr3_aa: CASSVAVAENTGELFF; cdr3_nt: TGCGCCAGCAGTGTTGCGGTAGCGGAGAACACCGGGGAGCTGTTTTTT; v_call: TRBV10-2; j_call: TRBJ2-2; d_call: -; cdr3_length: 16; clone_size: -
cdr3_aa: CASNRAGGPLETQYF; cdr3_nt: TGTGCCAGCAACCGCGCGGGGGGGCCGTTAGAGACCCAGTACTTC; v_call: TRBV7-2; j_call: TRBJ2-5; d_call: TRBD2; cdr3_length: 15; clone_size: -
cdr3_aa: CASSERGRGAQYF; cdr3_nt: TGTGCCAGCAGTGAACGGGGGAGAGGAGCGCAGTATTTT; v_call: TRBV12-3/TRBV12-4; j_call: TRBJ2-3; d_call: -; cdr3_length: 13; clone_size: -
cdr3_aa: CASSLEPAVNYGYTF; cdr3_nt: TGTGCCAGCAGCTTGGAGCCGGCGGTTAACTATGGCTACACCTTC; v_call: TRBV5-6; j_call: TRBJ1-2; d_call: -; cdr3_length: 15; clone_size: -
cdr3_aa: CASSLGGSLGNTIYF; cdr3_nt: TGTGCCAGCAGCTTAGGAGGGTCACTCGGCAACACCATATATTTT; v_call: TRBV7-8; j_call: TRBJ1-3; d_call: -; cdr3_length: 15; clone_size: -
cdr3_aa: CASSLGQTSDTQYF; cdr3_nt: TGCGCCAGCAGCTTGGGACAGACCTCAGATACGCAGTATTTT; v_call: TRBV5-1; j_call: TRBJ2-3; d_call: -; cdr3_length: 14; clone_size: -
cdr3_aa: CATEPGLGASGANVLTF; cdr3_nt: TGTGCCACTGAACCCGGACTAGGGGCCTCTGGGGCCAACGTCCTGACTTTC; v_call: TRBV24-1; j_call: TRBJ2-6; d_call: TRBD2; cdr3_length: 17; clone_size: -
cdr3_aa: CAITWGPGFYGYTF; cdr3_nt: TGTGCCATCACTTGGGGCCCCGGATTCTATGGCTACACCTTC; v_call: TRBV10-3; j_call: TRBJ1-2; d_call: -; cdr3_length: 14; clone_size: -
cdr3_aa: CASSPDRGGVTQYF; cdr3_nt: TGTGCCAGCAGCCCAGACAGGGGAGGAGTGACCCAGTACTTC; v_call: TRBV7-9; j_call: TRBJ2-5; d_call: TRBD1; cdr3_length: 14; clone_size: -
cdr3_aa: CASRPTGESSPLHF; cdr3_nt: TGTGCCAGCAGGCCCACGGGGGAGAGTTCACCCCTCCACTTT; v_call: TRBV3-1/TRBV3-2; j_call: TRBJ1-6; d_call: -; cdr3_length: 14; clone_size: few
cdr3_aa: CASTGGLRDTQYF; cdr3_nt: TGTGCCAGTACCGGCGGCCTAAGGGATACGCAGTATTTT; v_call: TRBV19; j_call: TRBJ2-3; d_call: -; cdr3_length: 13; clone_size: -
cdr3_aa: CSVKAQIHTGYTF; cdr3_nt: TGCAGCGTCAAGGCACAGATCCATACCGGCTACACCTTC; v_call: TRBV29-1; j_call: TRBJ1-2; d_call: -; cdr3_length: 13; clone_size: -
cdr3_aa: CASSALAGGLTTYNEQFF; cdr3_nt: TGTGCCAGCAGCGCACTAGCGGGAGGCCTCACGACCTACAATGAGCAGTTCTTC; v_call: TRBV4-2; j_call: TRBJ2-1; d_call: TRBD2; cdr3_length: 18; clone_size: -
cdr3_aa: CASSAGGWDTEAFF; cdr3_nt: TGTGCCAGCTCCGCGGGGGGCTGGGACACTGAAGCTTTCTTT; v_call: TRBV18; j_call: TRBJ1-1; d_call: -; cdr3_length: 14; clone_size: -
cdr3_aa: CASSAPGNEQFF; cdr3_nt: TGCGCCAGCAGCGCCCCGGGAAATGAGCAGTTCTTC; v_call: TRBV5-1; j_call: TRBJ2-1; d_call: -; cdr3_length: 12; clone_size: -
cdr3_aa: CATWGDLAKNIQYF; cdr3_nt: TGTGCCACCTGGGGGGATTTAGCCAAAAACATTCAGTACTTC; v_call: TRBV6-5; j_call: TRBJ2-4; d_call: -; cdr3_length: 14; clone_size: -
cdr3_aa: CASSFSSGRVHEQFF; cdr3_nt: TGTGCCAGCAGCTTCTCTAGCGGGAGGGTCCATGAGCAGTTCTTC; v_call: TRBV5-8; j_call: TRBJ2-1; d_call: TRBD2; cdr3_length: 15; clone_size: -
cdr3_aa: CASSKPDRATYGYTF; cdr3_nt: TGTGCCAGTAGCAAGCCGGACAGGGCGACTTATGGCTACACCTTC; v_call: TRBV19; j_call: TRBJ1-2; d_call: TRBD1; cdr3_length: 15; clone_size: once
cdr3_aa: CASSPPKGDGNTIYF; cdr3_nt: TGTGCCAGCAGCCCACCCAAGGGGGACGGAAACACCATATATTTT; v_call: TRBV11-3; j_call: TRBJ1-3; d_call: -; cdr3_length: 15; clone_size: -
cdr3_aa: CASSREASEQFF; cdr3_nt: TGTGCCAGCAGCAGAGAAGCGTCTGAGCAGTTCTTC; v_call: TRBV11-3; j_call: TRBJ2-1; d_call: -; cdr3_length: 12; clone_size: few
cdr3_aa: CASSLSLGAWAGTDTQYF; cdr3_nt: TGTGCCAGCAGTTTATCGTTGGGGGCTTGGGCCGGCACAGATACGCAGTATTTT; v_call: TRBV27; j_call: TRBJ2-3; d_call: -; cdr3_length: 18; clone_size: -
cdr3_aa: CASSTNPPGRDVTEAFF; cdr3_nt: TGTGCCAGTAGTACAAACCCACCGGGCAGGGATGTCACTGAAGCTTTCTTT; v_call: TRBV19; j_call: TRBJ1-1; d_call: -; cdr3_length: 17; clone_size: -
cdr3_aa: CASTIAVNTGELFF; cdr3_nt: TGTGCCAGTACTATAGCGGTGAACACCGGGGAGCTGTTTTTT; v_call: TRBV19; j_call: TRBJ2-2; d_call: -; cdr3_length: 14; clone_size: -
cdr3_aa: CASSLGAGTGLFTDTQYF; cdr3_nt: TGTGCTAGCAGCTTAGGGGCCGGGACAGGGTTATTTACAGATACGCAGTATTTT; v_call: TRBV7-7; j_call: TRBJ2-3; d_call: TRBD1; cdr3_length: 18; clone_size: -
cdr3_aa: CASSVSSTDTQYF; cdr3_nt: TGTGCCAGCAGCGTATCTAGCACAGATACGCAGTATTTT; v_call: TRBV9; j_call: TRBJ2-3; d_call: -; cdr3_length: 13; clone_size: -
cdr3_aa: CAISTDGSNQPQHF; cdr3_nt: TGTGCCATCTCTACAGACGGAAGCAATCAGCCCCAGCATTTT; v_call: TRBV10-3; j_call: TRBJ1-5; d_call: -; cdr3_length: 14; clone_size: -
cdr3_aa: CASSLTRRSNQPQHF; cdr3_nt: TGTGCCAGCAGCTTAACGCGGCGGAGCAATCAGCCCCAGCATTTT; v_call: TRBV7-3; j_call: TRBJ1-5; d_call: -; cdr3_length: 15; clone_size: -
cdr3_aa: CASSQDRQGDSPLHF; cdr3_nt: TGCGCCAGCAGCCAAGATCGGCAGGGGGATTCACCCCTCCACTTT; v_call: TRBV4-1; j_call: TRBJ1-6; d_call: TRBD1; cdr3_length: 15; clone_size: -
cdr3_aa: CASSPPAGVNEQFF; cdr3_nt: TGTGCCAGCAGTCCACCAGCGGGGGTCAATGAGCAGTTCTTC; v_call: TRBV27; j_call: TRBJ2-1; d_call: TRBD2; cdr3_length: 14; clone_size: -
cdr3_aa: CASSLRASGEPEQFF; cdr3_nt: TGTGCCAGCAGCTTGCGGGCTAGCGGGGAGCCTGAGCAGTTCTTC; v_call: TRBV5-8; j_call: TRBJ2-1; d_call: TRBD2; cdr3_length: 15; clone_size: few
cdr3_aa: CASSLGGGAHNEQFF; cdr3_nt: TGTGCCAGCAGCCTCGGGGGGGGCGCCCACAATGAGCAGTTCTTC; v_call: TRBV25-1; j_call: TRBJ2-1; d_call: TRBD2; cdr3_length: 15; clone_size: once
cdr3_aa: CASSIGLAYNEQFF; cdr3_nt: TGTGCCAGTAGTATCGGCCTAGCCTACAATGAGCAGTTCTTC; v_call: TRBV19; j_call: TRBJ2-1; d_call: -; cdr3_length: 14; clone_size: -
cdr3_aa: CASSWQPGQGAPARELFF; cdr3_nt: TGTGCCAGCAGCTGGCAACCGGGACAGGGGGCGCCGGCCAGGGAGCTGTTTTTT; v_call: TRBV7-8; j_call: TRBJ2-2; d_call: TRBD1; cdr3_length: 18; clone_size: -
cdr3_aa: CASSPPGRSMNTEAFF; cdr3_nt: TGTGCCAGCTCACCACCGGGGAGGTCCATGAACACTGAAGCTTTCTTT; v_call: TRBV18; j_call: TRBJ1-1; d_call: -; cdr3_length: 16; clone_size: once
cdr3_aa: CASSTTQGTDTQYF; cdr3_nt: TGTGCCAGCAGCACCACACAGGGGACAGATACGCAGTATTTT; v_call: TRBV7-9; j_call: TRBJ2-3; d_call: TRBD1; cdr3_length: 14; clone_size: -
cdr3_aa: CASSERIGGGDGYTF; cdr3_nt: TGTGCCAGCAGTGAAAGAATCGGGGGGGGCGATGGCTACACCTTC; v_call: TRBV25-1; j_call: TRBJ1-2; d_call: -; cdr3_length: 15; clone_size: -
cdr3_aa: CATSRRFSGGIQADTQYF; cdr3_nt: TGTGCCACCAGCAGACGGTTTAGCGGGGGAATTCAGGCAGATACGCAGTATTTT; v_call: TRBV15; j_call: TRBJ2-3; d_call: TRBD2; cdr3_length: 18; clone_size: once
cdr3_aa: CASSPVGGGEKLFF; cdr3_nt: TGCGCCAGCAGCCCCGTCGGGGGAGGTGAAAAACTGTTTTTT; v_call: TRBV5-1; j_call: TRBJ1-4; d_call: -; cdr3_length: 14; clone_size: -
cdr3_aa: CASRPRGMNTGELFF; cdr3_nt: TGTGCCAGCAGGCCTAGGGGGATGAACACCGGGGAGCTGTTTTTT; v_call: TRBV11-3; j_call: TRBJ2-2; d_call: -; cdr3_length: 15; clone_size: many